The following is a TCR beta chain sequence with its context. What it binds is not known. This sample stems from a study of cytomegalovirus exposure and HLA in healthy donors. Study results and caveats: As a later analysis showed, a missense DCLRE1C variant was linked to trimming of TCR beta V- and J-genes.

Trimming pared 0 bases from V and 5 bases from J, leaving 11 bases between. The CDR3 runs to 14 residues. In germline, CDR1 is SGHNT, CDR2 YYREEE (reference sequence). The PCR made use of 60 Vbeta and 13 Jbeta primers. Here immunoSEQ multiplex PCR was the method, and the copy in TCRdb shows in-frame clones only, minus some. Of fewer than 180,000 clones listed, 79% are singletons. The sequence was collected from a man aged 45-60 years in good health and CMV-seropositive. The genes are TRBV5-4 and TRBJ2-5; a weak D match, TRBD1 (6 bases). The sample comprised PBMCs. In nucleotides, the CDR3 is TGTGCCAGCAGCTTGGATCAGGGGAGCGAGACCCAGTACTTC. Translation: CASSLDQGSETQYF.